This entry features one T cell receptor (beta chain) sequence. This record comes from a study of blood T cells in healthy people across ages. Alongside a J-beta primer mix, a sample-barcoded 5' primer served in a second PCR lasting about 7 to 12 cycles. MiXCR was run by TCRdb on the 5' RACE reads, yielding one entry per CDR3 protein. This sample has approximately 1,100,000 distinct CDR3 sequences, with under 55% found just once. The CDR3 is made up of 15 amino acids. The germline gives CDR1 MNHNS, CDR2 SASEGT. J gave up 3 bases and V 3 bases, and 3 bases lay outside the gene matches. The chain employs TRBV6-1 and TRBJ2-7; TRBD2 matches 12 bases. The source material was blood. This receptor was identified in an older woman in good health. CDR3 region: CASSEVLAGGYEQYF. The CDR3 bases are TGTGCCAGCAGTGAGGTACTAGCGGGAGGCTACGAGCAGTACTTC.